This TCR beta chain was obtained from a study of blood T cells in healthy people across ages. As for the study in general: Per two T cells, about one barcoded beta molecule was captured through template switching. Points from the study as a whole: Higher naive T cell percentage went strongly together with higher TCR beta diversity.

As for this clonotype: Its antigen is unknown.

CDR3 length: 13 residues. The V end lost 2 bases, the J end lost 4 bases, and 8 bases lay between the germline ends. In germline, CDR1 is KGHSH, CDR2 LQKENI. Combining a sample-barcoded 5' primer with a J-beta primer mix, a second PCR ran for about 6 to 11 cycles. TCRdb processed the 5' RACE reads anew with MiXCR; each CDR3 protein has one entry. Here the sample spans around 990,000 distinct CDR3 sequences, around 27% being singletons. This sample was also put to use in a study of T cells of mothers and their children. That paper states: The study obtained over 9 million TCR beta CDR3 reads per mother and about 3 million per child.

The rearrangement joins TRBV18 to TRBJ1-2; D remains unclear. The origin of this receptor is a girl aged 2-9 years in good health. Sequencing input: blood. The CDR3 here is CASSPGVGYGYTF. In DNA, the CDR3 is TGTGCCAGCTCACCAGGGGTTGGCTATGGCTACACCTTC.